The rows below give T cell receptor beta chains drawn from one sample of a study of response to subunit inactivated influenza vaccine. TCRdb re-called the RT-PCR reads with MiXCR, one entry per CDR3 protein. Altogether some 800,000 distinct CDR3 sequences are present, approximately 22% being singletons, with the ten largest covering roughly 10%. Source: PBMCs from blood, taken roughly 5 days after vaccination. These receptors were obtained from a man in his fifties who received an inactivated influenza vaccine. The CDR3 runs from the conserved cysteine through the conserved F or W. D genes are given only for firm matches. Rows give clone size only sometimes, using once, few, many, or a class for an expanded clone.

D gene: -
V gene: TRBV20-1
J gene: TRBJ1-2
clone size: -
CDR3 DNA: TGCAGTGCTAGGGAAGGAACCTCCTATGGCTACACCTTC
CDR3 protein: CSAREGTSYGYTF

D gene: -
V gene: TRBV7-2
J gene: TRBJ2-1
clone size: many
CDR3 DNA: TGTGCCAGCAGCTTTGGACGGTACAATGAGCAGTTCTTC
CDR3 protein: CASSFGRYNEQFF

D gene: -
V gene: TRBV11-2
J gene: TRBJ1-5
clone size: few
CDR3 DNA: TGTGCCAGCAGCTTGGACAGTAGTCAGCCCCAGCATTTT
CDR3 protein: CASSLDSSQPQHF

D gene: TRBD1
V gene: TRBV3-1
J gene: TRBJ2-1
clone size: -
CDR3 DNA: TGTGCCAGCAGCCAAGGGTTGGGGACAGGGGACTACAATGAGCAGTTCTTC
CDR3 protein: CASSQGLGTGDYNEQFF

D gene: -
V gene: TRBV12-3/TRBV12-4
J gene: TRBJ1-5
clone size: -
CDR3 DNA: TGTGCCAGCAGCCGGCGGGGTTTTGGCAATCAGCCCCAGCATTTT
CDR3 protein: CASSRRGFGNQPQHF

D gene: TRBD2
V gene: TRBV9
J gene: TRBJ2-1
clone size: few
CDR3 DNA: TGTGCCAGCAGCGTAGTATCAGCGGGAGGGCGGGATGAGCAGTTCTTC
CDR3 protein: CASSVVSAGGRDEQFF

D gene: -
V gene: TRBV10-3
J gene: TRBJ2-5
clone size: -
CDR3 DNA: TGTGCCATCAGCACTAAGGTGGGAGAGACCCAGTACTTC
CDR3 protein: CAISTKVGETQYF

D gene: TRBD2
V gene: TRBV29-1
J gene: TRBJ2-1
clone size: few
CDR3 DNA: TGCAGCGTTGAACAGCGGGAGTCTGTTTATCGGGGTGAGCAGTTCTTC
CDR3 protein: CSVEQRESVYRGEQFF

D gene: TRBD2
V gene: TRBV20-1
J gene: TRBJ2-3
clone size: -
CDR3 DNA: TGCAGTGCCATTATCGGGGGGGATACGCAGTATTTT
CDR3 protein: CSAIIGGDTQYF

D gene: TRBD2
V gene: TRBV29-1
J gene: TRBJ2-1
clone size: few
CDR3 DNA: TGCAGCGTTTCCGGGACTACCTTTTTCGATGAGCAGTTCTTC
CDR3 protein: CSVSGTTFFDEQFF

D gene: TRBD1
V gene: TRBV5-1
J gene: TRBJ2-5
clone size: -
CDR3 DNA: TGCGCCAGCAGAGAACAGGGGCGCCCTCAAGAGACCCAGTACTTC
CDR3 protein: CASREQGRPQETQYF

D gene: -
V gene: TRBV2
J gene: TRBJ1-1
clone size: many
CDR3 DNA: TGTGCCAGCCCCTCTAACACTGAAGCTTTCTTT
CDR3 protein: CASPSNTEAFF

D gene: TRBD1
V gene: TRBV10-3
J gene: TRBJ1-2
clone size: few
CDR3 DNA: TGTGCCATCAGTCGGGACAGAATTGCTAACTATGGCTACACCTTC
CDR3 protein: CAISRDRIANYGYTF

D gene: TRBD1
V gene: TRBV11-1
J gene: TRBJ2-2
clone size: few
CDR3 DNA: TGTGCCAGCAGCAGTGACAGGGAAATCCCTCCGAACACCGGGGAGCTGTTTTTT
CDR3 protein: CASSSDREIPPNTGELFF

D gene: -
V gene: TRBV15
J gene: TRBJ2-7
clone size: -
CDR3 DNA: TGTGCCACCAGCATCCGATTCCAGGGGGGCGAGCAGTACTTC
CDR3 protein: CATSIRFQGGEQYF

D gene: TRBD2
V gene: TRBV30
J gene: TRBJ2-3
clone size: many
CDR3 DNA: TGTGCCTGGAGTCCGGAGCGGGGGACCGCCGGTACGCAGTATTTT
CDR3 protein: CAWSPERGTAGTQYF

D gene: -
V gene: TRBV20-1
J gene: TRBJ1-4
clone size: -
CDR3 DNA: TGCAGTGCTAGACCCCCGGTTTCCGGAGAAAAACTGTTTTTT
CDR3 protein: CSARPPVSGEKLFF

D gene: TRBD1
V gene: TRBV30
J gene: TRBJ1-1
clone size: -
CDR3 DNA: TGTGCCTGGAGTACCAGGGGGCCGGTAGCTTTCTTT
CDR3 protein: CAWSTRGPVAFF

D gene: -
V gene: TRBV7-6
J gene: TRBJ2-1
clone size: -
CDR3 DNA: TGTGCCAGCAGCTGGACTCCCGAGGGGAATGAGCAGTTCTTC
CDR3 protein: CASSWTPEGNEQFF

D gene: TRBD1
V gene: TRBV7-9
J gene: TRBJ2-1
clone size: many
CDR3 DNA: TGTGCCAGCAGCTTAAGGGGGCCGATTGAGCAGTTCTTC
CDR3 protein: CASSLRGPIEQFF

D gene: -
V gene: TRBV12-3/TRBV12-4
J gene: TRBJ1-4
clone size: -
CDR3 DNA: TGTGCCAGCAGTTTACAAGGGCTCGGTGAAAAACTGTTTTTT
CDR3 protein: CASSLQGLGEKLFF

D gene: -
V gene: TRBV6-1
J gene: TRBJ1-3
clone size: -
CDR3 DNA: TGTGCCAGCAGTCTGAGGGGCAGCCTACTCTCTGGAAACACCATATATTTT
CDR3 protein: CASSLRGSLLSGNTIYF

D gene: TRBD2
V gene: TRBV6-2/TRBV6-3
J gene: TRBJ2-3
clone size: few
CDR3 DNA: TGTGCCAGCAGAATTAGCGGGGGGATCTCGAATTTT
CDR3 protein: CASRISGGISNF

D gene: -
V gene: TRBV4-2
J gene: TRBJ2-1
clone size: -
CDR3 DNA: TGTGCCAGCAGCCAGGGGCCAAGGGCCAATGAGCAGTTCTTC
CDR3 protein: CASSQGPRANEQFF

D gene: -
V gene: TRBV7-7
J gene: TRBJ2-5
clone size: many
CDR3 DNA: TGTGCCAGCAGCTTAGTTCCCGGACAGTACCAAGAGACCCAGTACTTC
CDR3 protein: CASSLVPGQYQETQYF

D gene: -
V gene: TRBV13
J gene: TRBJ2-1
clone size: -
CDR3 DNA: TGTGCCAGCAGCTTTGGTAGAGGGGGAGACAGACACAATGAGCAGTTCTTC
CDR3 protein: CASSFGRGGDRHNEQFF

D gene: -
V gene: TRBV5-1
J gene: TRBJ2-1
clone size: few
CDR3 DNA: TGCGCCAGCAGCCTAGGGACGGCTCACAATGAGCAGTTCTTC
CDR3 protein: CASSLGTAHNEQFF

D gene: TRBD1
V gene: TRBV28
J gene: TRBJ2-7
clone size: -
CDR3 DNA: TGTGCCAGCGGGTGGACAGGGGGCCCCTACGAGCAGTACTTC
CDR3 protein: CASGWTGGPYEQYF

D gene: -
V gene: TRBV29-1
J gene: TRBJ2-2
clone size: few
CDR3 DNA: TGCAGCGTCAGAAAGGAAGGGGGGGAGCTGTTTTTT
CDR3 protein: CSVRKEGGELFF

D gene: -
V gene: TRBV12-3/TRBV12-4
J gene: TRBJ2-5
clone size: few
CDR3 DNA: TGTGCCAGCAGTCCGAAACAGGGATTTGGGACCCAGTACTTC
CDR3 protein: CASSPKQGFGTQYF

D gene: -
V gene: TRBV2
J gene: TRBJ2-3
clone size: once
CDR3 DNA: TGTGCCAGCAGCCCCTCTCTCCTCCCAGATACGCAGTATTTT
CDR3 protein: CASSPSLLPDTQYF

D gene: -
V gene: TRBV20-1
J gene: TRBJ2-2
clone size: -
CDR3 DNA: TGCAGTGCTAGCAGTGGGGTCAACACCGGGGAGCTGTTTTTT
CDR3 protein: CSASSGVNTGELFF

D gene: -
V gene: TRBV7-9
J gene: TRBJ1-1
clone size: many
CDR3 DNA: TGTGCCAGCAGCCAGTCGGGTCCGGAAGCTTTCTTT
CDR3 protein: CASSQSGPEAFF

D gene: -
V gene: TRBV29-1
J gene: TRBJ2-4
clone size: -
CDR3 DNA: TGCAGCGTTGATGGTGGGGCCAAAGCCAAAAACATTCAGTACTTC
CDR3 protein: CSVDGGAKAKNIQYF

D gene: -
V gene: TRBV20-1
J gene: TRBJ1-4
clone size: few
CDR3 DNA: TGCAGTGCTAGAGATCGTGGCACGCGGGGTGAAAAACTGTTTTTT
CDR3 protein: CSARDRGTRGEKLFF

D gene: -
V gene: TRBV12-3/TRBV12-4
J gene: TRBJ1-6
clone size: -
CDR3 DNA: TGTGCCAGCAGCGCCGGGACCCATAATTCACCCCTCCACTTT
CDR3 protein: CASSAGTHNSPLHF

D gene: -
V gene: TRBV5-1
J gene: TRBJ2-7
clone size: few
CDR3 DNA: TGCGCCAGCAGCCCGGACTCTGGAAGGGACGAGCAGTACTTC
CDR3 protein: CASSPDSGRDEQYF

D gene: TRBD2
V gene: TRBV20-1
J gene: TRBJ2-5
clone size: few
CDR3 DNA: TGCAGTGCCCAGGGACTAACTCAAGAGACCCAGTACTTC
CDR3 protein: CSAQGLTQETQYF

D gene: TRBD2
V gene: TRBV29-1
J gene: TRBJ2-7
clone size: many
CDR3 DNA: TGCAGCGCTGGGGGGACTAGCGGTACTTACGAGCAGTACTTC
CDR3 protein: CSAGGTSGTYEQYF

D gene: TRBD2
V gene: TRBV12-3/TRBV12-4
J gene: TRBJ2-7
clone size: -
CDR3 DNA: TGTGCCAGCAGTTTGACGGGACTAGCGGGACGGGAGCAGTACTTC
CDR3 protein: CASSLTGLAGREQYF

D gene: TRBD1
V gene: TRBV28
J gene: TRBJ1-2
clone size: few
CDR3 DNA: TGTGCCAGCAGTCAAGGGCCGCCTGGACAGGGACTCAACTATGGCTACACCTTC
CDR3 protein: CASSQGPPGQGLNYGYTF

D gene: -
V gene: TRBV21-1
J gene: TRBJ2-7
clone size: -
CDR3 DNA: TGTGCCAGCAGCAAAAGGACGAGTACTTGGTACGAGCAGTACTTC
CDR3 protein: CASSKRTSTWYEQYF

D gene: -
V gene: TRBV7-9
J gene: TRBJ2-6
clone size: -
CDR3 DNA: TGTGCCAGCCTGGCGAGGGGGGCCAACGTCCTGACTTTC
CDR3 protein: CASLARGANVLTF

D gene: TRBD2
V gene: TRBV4-1
J gene: TRBJ2-1
clone size: -
CDR3 DNA: TGCGCCAGCAGCCAATCCCAACTAGCGGCGCTTGTCCGTGAGCAGTTCTTC
CDR3 protein: CASSQSQLAALVREQFF

D gene: -
V gene: TRBV20-1
J gene: TRBJ2-7
clone size: -
CDR3 DNA: TGCAGTGCTAGAGATCTCCGGGGGCGCAACTACGAGCAGTACTTC
CDR3 protein: CSARDLRGRNYEQYF

D gene: -
V gene: TRBV7-2
J gene: TRBJ1-2
clone size: -
CDR3 DNA: TGTGCCAGCAGCTTGAGTGATATTAGGGGCTACACCTTC
CDR3 protein: CASSLSDIRGYTF

D gene: -
V gene: TRBV5-1
J gene: TRBJ2-6
clone size: -
CDR3 DNA: TGCGCCAGCAGCGTCCAATCTGGGGCCAACGTCCTGACTTTC
CDR3 protein: CASSVQSGANVLTF